The following is a T cell receptor (beta chain) sequence with its context. Produced via immunoSEQ multiplex PCR; TCRdb's table is partial and in-frame only. The sample yields 35,000 to 40,000 clones, approximately 90% seen once. The data stem from a study of OX40 agonist ivuxolimab in advanced cancers. Germline CDR1 is MNHEY and CDR2 is SMNVEV (reference sequence). The V and J ends lost 2 bases and 6 bases, in that order; junction bases with no gene match: 11. This CDR3 comprises 18 residues. Sequencing was performed on CD4+ or CD8+ T cells sorted from blood, taken in a trial of the OX40 agonist ivuxolimab. This clonotype was obtained from an adult with an advanced solid tumor such as melanoma, head and neck, liver or kidney cancer. The V gene is TRBV27, the J gene TRBJ2-7; TRBD2 agrees at 15 bases. The CDR3 loop is CASSLLGLAGGRDGEQYF. CDR3 nucleotides: TGTGCCAGCAGTTTACTGGGACTAGCGGGAGGCAGAGATGGCGAGCAGTACTTC.